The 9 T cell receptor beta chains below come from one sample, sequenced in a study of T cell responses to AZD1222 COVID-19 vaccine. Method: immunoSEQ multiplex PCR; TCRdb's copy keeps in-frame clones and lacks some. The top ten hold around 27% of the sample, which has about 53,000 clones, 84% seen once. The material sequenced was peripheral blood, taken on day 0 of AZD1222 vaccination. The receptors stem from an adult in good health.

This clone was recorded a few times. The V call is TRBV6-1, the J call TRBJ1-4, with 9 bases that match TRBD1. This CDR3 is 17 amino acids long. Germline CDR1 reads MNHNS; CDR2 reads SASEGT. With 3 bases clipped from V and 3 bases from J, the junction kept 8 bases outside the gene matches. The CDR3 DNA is TGTGCCAGCAGTGAGCCCGGGACAGGGTTATCTAATGAAAAACTGTTTTTT. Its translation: CASSEPGTGLSNEKLFF.

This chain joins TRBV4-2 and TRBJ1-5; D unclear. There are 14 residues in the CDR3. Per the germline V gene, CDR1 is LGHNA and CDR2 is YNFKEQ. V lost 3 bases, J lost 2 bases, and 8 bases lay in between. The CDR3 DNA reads TGTGCCAGCAGCCAGGAAGAAGGCAATCAGCCCCAGCATTTT. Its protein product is CASSQEEGNQPQHF.

CDR3: CASSQDRRQGLGVQYF. In DNA form, the CDR3 reads TGTGCCAGCAGCCAGGACCGCCGACAGGGCCTCGGCGTGCAGTACTTC. This chain connects TRBV11-2 to TRBJ2-7; 7 bases line up with TRBD1. The length of the CDR3 is 16 residues. Losses at the gene ends were 5 bases for V and 9 bases for J; bases not matched to a gene: 19. CDR1 and CDR2 (germline): SGHAT, FQNNGV.

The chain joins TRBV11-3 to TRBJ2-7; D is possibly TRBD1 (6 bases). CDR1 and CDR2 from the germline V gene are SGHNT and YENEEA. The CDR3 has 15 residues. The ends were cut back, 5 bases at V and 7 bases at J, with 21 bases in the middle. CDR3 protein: CASSHGTVGGGEQYF. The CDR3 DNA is TGTGCCAGCAGCCATGGGACGGTTGGGGGCGGGGAGCAGTACTTC.

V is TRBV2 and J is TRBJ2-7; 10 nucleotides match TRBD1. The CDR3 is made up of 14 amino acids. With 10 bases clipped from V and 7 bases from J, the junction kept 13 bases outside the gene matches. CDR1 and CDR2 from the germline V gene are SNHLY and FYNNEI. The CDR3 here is CATAMDRGRGEQYF. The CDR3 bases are TGTGCCACTGCTATGGACAGGGGGAGGGGAGAGCAGTACTTC. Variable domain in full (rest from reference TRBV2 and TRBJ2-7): EPEVTQTPSHQVTQMGQEVILRCVPISNHLYFYWYRQILGQKVEFLVSFYNNEISEKSEIFDDQFSVERPDGSNFTLKIRSTKLEDSAMYFCATAMDRGRGEQYFGPGTRLTVT.

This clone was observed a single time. The DNA for the CDR3 is TGTGCCAGCTCAGTCGGGCAACGGGACGAGCAGTACTTC. Its translation is CASSVGQRDEQYF. The chain carries TRBV18 and TRBJ2-7; no definite D call. CDR3 length: 13 residues. In germline, CDR1 is KGHSH, CDR2 LQKENI. V gave up 5 bases and J gave up 5 bases, with 13 bases separating them.

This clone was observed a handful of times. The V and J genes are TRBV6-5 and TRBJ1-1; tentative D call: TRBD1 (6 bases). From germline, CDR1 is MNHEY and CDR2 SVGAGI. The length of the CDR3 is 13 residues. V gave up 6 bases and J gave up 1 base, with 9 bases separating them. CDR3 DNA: TGTGCCAGCAGGGTACAGGGGAACACTGAAGCTTTCTTT. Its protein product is CASRVQGNTEAFF.

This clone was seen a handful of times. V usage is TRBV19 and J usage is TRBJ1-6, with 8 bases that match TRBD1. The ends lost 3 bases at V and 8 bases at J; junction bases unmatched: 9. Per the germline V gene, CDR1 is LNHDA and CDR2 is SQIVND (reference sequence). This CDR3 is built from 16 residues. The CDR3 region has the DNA TGTGCCAGTAGTATCTTACGGGACAGGAAGGATTCACCCCTCCACTTT. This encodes CASSILRDRKDSPLHF.

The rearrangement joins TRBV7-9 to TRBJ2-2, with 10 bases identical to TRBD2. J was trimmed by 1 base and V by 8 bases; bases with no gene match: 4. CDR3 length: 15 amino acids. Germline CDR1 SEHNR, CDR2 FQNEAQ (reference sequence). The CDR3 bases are TGTGCCAGCCGGCTAGCGGGAGTGAACACCGGGGAGCTGTTTTTT. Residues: CASRLAGVNTGELFF.